This T cell receptor beta chain was observed in a study of cytomegalovirus exposure and HLA in healthy donors. Overall study: An earlier analysis found 95 million to 140 million unique TCR beta sequences from about 179 million T cells. Study results and caveats: Most of the TCR beta V segments (in an earlier analysis) were productive either about 87% or about 30% of the time.

Trimming shortened V by 3 bases and J by 1 base, and 12 bases separated the two germline ends. This CDR3 has 15 amino acids. Germline V lookup: CDR1 MDHEN, CDR2 SYDVKM. In the PCR, 60 Vbeta and 13 Jbeta primers were used. Here immunoSEQ multiplex PCR was the method, and the copy in TCRdb shows in-frame clones only, minus some. This sample carries about 130,000 clones, 65% to 80% of them seen once, and the ten largest clones take roughly an eighth. Notes on this clone: Antigen specificity is unknown.

The specimen sequenced was PBMCs. The sequence derives from a woman aged 60-75 years in good health and CMV-seropositive. This rearrangement joins TRBV28 to TRBJ1-1; no definite D call. In DNA form, the CDR3 reads TGTGCCAGCAGTTTCGTCCAGGCGAGGAACACTGAAGCTTTCTTT. The encoded protein is CASSFVQARNTEAFF.